This TCR beta chain was observed in a study of T cells in Graves' hyperthyroidism and ophthalmopathy. Study-wide results and caveats: With a median lead of 6.5 months before onset, the model predicted ophthalmopathy. Most expanded thyroid clonotypes above 0.001 also appeared in blood. The authors' 13 V-J model separated ophthalmopathy from stable hyperthyroidism.

Germline V lookup: CDR1 KGHDR, CDR2 SFDVKD. Deletions cut 9 bases from V and 5 bases from J, with 13 bases between. This CDR3 is built from 12 residues. In regard to this clonotype: Its target is not known.

Amplification yielded TCR beta CDR3 regions, with RNA transcripts as the source. An initial round of RT-PCR targeting the TCR CDR3 relied on the HTBI primer set. A single record per CDR3 protein comes from TCRdb applying MiXCR to the multiplex PCR reads. The data show around 500,000 distinct CDR3 sequences, about 16% seen once. Sequenced sample: blood. The J gene is TRBJ2-7, the V gene TRBV24-1; possibly TRBD1 for D (6 bases). The TCR sequence derives from a woman in her 30s with Graves' ophthalmopathy. Written as DNA, the CDR3 is TGTGCCACCTCTCGGACAGACCACGAGCAGTACTTC. It is translated as CATSRTDHEQYF.